This T cell receptor (beta chain) was recovered during a study of cytomegalovirus exposure and HLA in healthy donors. General study findings and limits: With high specificity and sensitivity, the classifier reportedly diagnosed cytomegalovirus status. According to a later analysis, TCR clusters from the first cohort tended to co-occur in the roughly 110 validation repertoires.

This CDR3 has 14 amino acids. The V gene lost 5 bases and the J gene lost 8 bases, with 15 bases spanning the gap. Germline lookup yields CDR1 KGHSH and CDR2 LQKENI. Clones were read by immunoSEQ multiplex PCR, and TCRdb kept only the in-frame ones, dropping some. The sample has approximately 230,000 clones; more than 75% are singletons. This clone turned up a few times. Its matching antigen is unknown. The chain couples TRBV18 to TRBJ1-4, with a possible D match to TRBD1 (5 bases). This receptor was obtained from a man younger than 35 in good health and CMV-seropositive. The specimen sequenced was PBMCs. This CDR3 reads CASSVGLEGEKLFF. CDR3 bases: TGTGCCAGCTCAGTGGGACTCGAAGGGGAAAAACTGTTTTTT. The full variable domain, completed using reference TRBV18 and TRBJ1-4, is NAGVMQNPRHLVRRRGQEARLRCSPMKGHSHVYWYRQLPEEGLKFMVYLQKENIIDESGMPKERFSAEFPKEGPSILRIQQVVRGDSAAYFCASSVGLEGEKLFFGSGTQLSVL.